The source of this T cell receptor (beta chain) is a study of beta chain features in type 1 diabetes (dated by TCRdb to the late 2010s). Regarding the research as a whole: Mean age, gender distribution, total cell number and subset yield were not different between patients and healthy donors. Across all samples, approximately 98,000,000 sorted cells were examined, and cell number per subset correlated strongly with RNA yield. In the study, TCRB repertoires of sorted circulating CD4+ T cell subsets from recently diagnosed type 1 diabetes patients were compared with those of matched healthy donors. Regulatory and stem cell-like memory subsets were obtained from only 8 patients and about eight healthy donors, while naive and central memory subsets were obtained from all 30 or so donors.

This clone was counted a few times. It lacks a known antigen. No much larger clonotype is one base removed from it; base qualities were not supplied. The High Capacity cDNA Reverse Transcription Kit was used to reverse transcribe all of the isolated RNA, meaning that expressed TCRB transcripts were what got sequenced. Naive, central memory and regulatory T cell samples underwent deep immunoSEQ sequencing, averaging roughly 3.5 million total reads per sample. Sorted cells were lysed in RLT buffer, and RNA was extracted using DNase-treated RNeasy Micro or Mini kits according to cell number. To prevent cross-contamination, each cell subset was processed individually, whereas patient and healthy donor samples were processed jointly. TCRB sequences were amplified from cDNA with the immunoSEQ multiplex PCR, producing 87-bp fragments spanning the CDR3 region. Sequencing of the amplicons was done on the Illumina HiSeq platform. The paper's processing steps were these. Synthetic template baselines were used to correct PCR bias computationally, reads within Hamming distance 2 were collapsed together, and singletons that could not be merged were discarded. Reads were aligned against IMGT to assign V, D and J genes, CDR3 length and insertions or deletions at six rearrangement sites. Clonotype counts were normalized to sorted cell number within each subset before computing true diversity and Gini coefficients with the tcR R package. Repertoire sharing was quantified using the overlap coefficient calculated on TCRB nucleotide sequences. TCRdb stores this immuneACCESS table with in-frame sequences only. Part of the clones is absent; in the studies checked, under half of the shortfall reflects unresolved V genes, and no reason is known for the rest. V and J calls and clone size are given by that table; D and trimming were obtained from the DNA. The sample yields about 28,000 clones; around three fifths were counted once. Jointly, the top ten make up less than 3% of the sample.

On the study overall, not on this receptor specifically: PCR may preferentially amplify shorter templates, but because patient and control samples were amplified and corrected together, any resulting skew would affect both groups equally. Because cDNA rather than genomic DNA was sequenced, highly expressing activated cells could have been over-represented, although no difference in activation and CD3 levels was found between groups. The naive, central memory and regulatory TCRB repertoires appeared to resemble one another more closely among patients than among healthy donors. HLA sub-analyses involved small numbers of individuals, so any influence of HLA type on TCRB rearrangement remained unresolved. Patients with type 1 diabetes made fewer insertions and deleted more nucleotides at VDJ recombination sites, implying thymic rearrangement abnormalities. A moderate but significant shortening of TCRB CDR3 length was observed in type 1 diabetes patients in all four CD4+ subsets.

Each donor gave one peripheral blood draw, averaging around 0.11 L, which was collected into heparinised tubes. A BD FACSAria II was used to sort naive, central memory, regulatory and stem cell-like memory CD4+ T cells with a panel that included CD45RO, CCR7, CD25, CD127, CD95 and CD27. A purity above 98% was achieved for all sorted populations. Right away, PBMCs were isolated by Lymphoprep density gradient centrifugation and were stained directly, with no culture step. So that batch effects would be minimized, each experiment stained and sorted samples in pairs, pairing one healthy donor with one patient. The germline V end is reduced by 1 base and the J end by 2 bases; junction bases left unmatched: 9. Sequences SEHNR (CDR1) and FQNEAQ (CDR2) are obtained from the germline V gene (reference sequence). Including cysteine and phenylalanine, the CDR3 has 19 amino acids. The kept DNA is CDR3 alone, 57 bases in frame from the first base.

This clonotype was sampled from a woman aged 25 to 45 with type 1 diabetes. Sequences were obtained from Tregs from blood. Sample cell subset or site, as interpreted from the label and publication: regulatory CD4+ T cells. The chain joins TRBV7-9 to TRBJ2-7; 15 of the junction bases match TRBD2. CDR3 region: CASSLVWTSGRVRTYEQYF. The DNA is TGTGCCAGCAGCTTAGTCTGGACTAGCGGGAGGGTCAGAACCTACGAGCAGTACTTC.